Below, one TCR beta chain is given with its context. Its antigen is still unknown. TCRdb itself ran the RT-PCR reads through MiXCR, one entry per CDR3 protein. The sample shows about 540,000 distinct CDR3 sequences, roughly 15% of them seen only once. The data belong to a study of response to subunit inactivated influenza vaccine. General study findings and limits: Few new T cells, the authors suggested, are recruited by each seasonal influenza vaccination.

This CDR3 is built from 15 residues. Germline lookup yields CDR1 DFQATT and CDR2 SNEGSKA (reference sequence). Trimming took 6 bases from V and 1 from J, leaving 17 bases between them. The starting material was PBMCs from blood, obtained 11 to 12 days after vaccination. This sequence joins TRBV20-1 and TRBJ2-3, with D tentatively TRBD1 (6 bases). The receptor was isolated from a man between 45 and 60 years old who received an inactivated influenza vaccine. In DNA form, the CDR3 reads TGCAGTGCCACCTCAGGGGCGGCCCGCACAGATACGCAGTATTTT. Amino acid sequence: CSATSGAARTDTQYF.